This paragraph reports one T cell receptor beta chain. The source of the sample is a study of blood T cell repertoires in COVID-19. Study-level information: Samples of COVID-19 (acute and convalescent) were obtained from the United States, Italy and Spain.

The V gene end was trimmed by 2 bases and the J gene end by 1 base; junction bases not matched to a gene: 3. In germline, CDR1 is SEHNR, CDR2 FQNEAQ (reference sequence). The CDR3 is 16 residues long. Generated by immunoSEQ multiplex PCR, the TCRdb table keeps only in-frame clones and is missing some. The sample has about 160,000 clones; roughly 86% are singletons. The genes are TRBV7-9 and TRBJ2-3; 10 bases align to TRBD1. This TCR was sampled from a man aged 35-49 years who had recovered from COVID-19. Sequenced input: peripheral blood. Here the CDR3 reads CASSLFGTGGTDTQYF. In nucleotides, the CDR3 is TGTGCCAGCAGCTTATTCGGGACAGGGGGCACAGATACGCAGTATTTT.